A selection of T cell receptor beta chains follows, all from one sample in a study of blood T cell repertoires in COVID-19. TCRdb keeps only in-frame clones here, not all; method: immunoSEQ multiplex PCR. The sample lists 250,000 or so clones, approximately 88% occurring once. Sequences were obtained from peripheral blood. Every receptor here comes from a young woman with COVID-19, enrolled during active disease. Both conserved end residues are part of each CDR3. A D gene is named only where the DNA matches it firmly. A row's size may be missing; if present it is once, few, many or a size class.

D gene | J gene | clone size | V gene | CDR3 protein | CDR3 DNA
. | TRBJ1-5 | . | TRBV6-6 | CASSYLRGQPQHF | TGTGCCAGCAGTTACCTAAGGGGCCAGCCCCAGCATTTT
TRBD1 | TRBJ1-5 | . | TRBV5-4 | CASSPGQAQPQHF | TGTGCCAGCAGCCCGGGACAGGCTCAGCCCCAGCATTTT
. | TRBJ2-7 | . | TRBV6-2/TRBV6-3 | CASSQTVYEQYF | TGTGCCAGCAGTCAGACAGTCTACGAGCAGTACTTC
TRBD1 | TRBJ2-1 | . | TRBV6-5 | CASSSATGGGYNEQFF | TGTGCCAGCAGTTCCGCGACAGGGGGGGGCTACAATGAGCAGTTCTTC
TRBD1 | TRBJ2-7 | . | TRBV4-3 | CASSLDRGFYEQYF | TGCGCCAGCAGCCTTGACAGGGGATTCTACGAGCAGTACTTC
TRBD1 | TRBJ2-7 | . | TRBV24-1 | CATRLFPGQPSYEQYF | TGTGCCACCAGGCTATTCCCGGGACAGCCCTCCTACGAGCAGTACTTC
TRBD2 | TRBJ2-2 | once | TRBV7-9 | CASSRRTSGSVGGELFF | TGTGCCAGCAGCCGGAGGACTAGCGGCTCGGTAGGCGGGGAGCTGTTTTTT
. | TRBJ2-5 | . | TRBV2 | CASIFRAQETQYF | TGTGCCAGCATATTCCGAGCACAAGAGACCCAGTACTTC
. | TRBJ1-4 | . | TRBV12-3/TRBV12-4 | CASSFRGEKLFF | TGTGCCAGCAGTTTCAGAGGTGAAAAACTGTTTTTT
. | TRBJ2-5 | . | TRBV7-8 | CASSFRAGRAQETQYF | TGTGCCAGCAGCTTTAGGGCAGGCAGGGCTCAAGAGACCCAGTACTTC
. | TRBJ2-2 | . | TRBV10-1 | CASSDSATGELFF | TGCGCCAGCAGTGACTCTGCGACCGGGGAGCTGTTTTTT
TRBD1 | TRBJ1-1 | . | TRBV28 | CASSDPGQGLVLNTEAFF | TGTGCCAGCAGTGACCCGGGACAGGGGCTCGTTCTGAACACTGAAGCTTTCTTT
TRBD2 | TRBJ2-1 | . | TRBV6-2/TRBV6-3 | CASSYSGVSYNEQFF | TGTGCCAGCAGTTACAGCGGGGTCTCGTACAATGAGCAGTTCTTC
. | TRBJ1-3 | once | TRBV15 | CATSRDVTGNTIYF | TGTGCCACCAGCAGAGATGTAACAGGAAACACCATATATTTT
. | TRBJ1-6 | . | TRBV27 | CASSLDPQVHSPLHF | TGTGCCAGCAGTTTGGATCCGCAGGTTCATTCACCCCTCCACTTT
TRBD2 | TRBJ2-2 | once | TRBV5-6 | CASSLQGGGTGELFF | TGTGCCAGCAGCTTGCAGGGCGGGGGAACCGGGGAGCTGTTTTTT
TRBD2 | TRBJ2-1 | . | TRBV27 | CASSLGSSGINEQFF | TGTGCCAGCAGTTTAGGGTCTAGCGGTATCAATGAGCAGTTCTTC
. | TRBJ2-1 | once | TRBV11-2 | CASSLGWSGGNEQFF | TGTGCCAGCAGCTTAGGCTGGAGTGGGGGGAATGAGCAGTTCTTC
. | TRBJ2-5 | . | TRBV7-2 | CASSLAQRVGETQYF | TGTGCCAGCAGCTTAGCTCAGCGGGTGGGGGAGACCCAGTACTTC
. | TRBJ2-7 | . | TRBV6-1 | CASSETGKSSYEQYF | TGTGCCAGCAGTGAAACAGGGAAGAGCTCCTACGAGCAGTACTTC
TRBD2 | TRBJ2-5 | . | TRBV7-2 | CASSLASSSGQETQYF | TGTGCCAGCAGCTTAGCGTCTTCTAGCGGGCAAGAGACCCAGTACTTC
. | TRBJ2-2 | . | TRBV4-1 | CASSQQLDAGTGELFF | TGCGCCAGCAGCCAGCAACTAGATGCGGGCACCGGGGAGCTGTTTTTT
TRBD1 | TRBJ1-2 | . | TRBV5-6 | CASSGTGSNYGYTF | TGTGCCAGCAGCGGGACAGGCTCTAACTATGGCTACACCTTC
TRBD1 | TRBJ1-5 | . | TRBV24-1 | CATSPTGGHQPQHF | TGTGCCACCAGCCCGACAGGGGGGCATCAGCCCCAGCATTTT
TRBD1 | TRBJ1-1 | . | TRBV11-2 | CASSPTGPHPEAFF | TGTGCCAGCAGCCCGACAGGGCCGCACCCTGAAGCTTTCTTT
. | TRBJ2-1 | . | TRBV7-9 | CASSKQGQLTPRRQFF | TGTGCCAGCAGCAAACAGGGCCAGCTGACTCCCCGGAGGCAGTTCTTC
. | TRBJ1-1 | . | TRBV29-1 | CSVQDGNTEAFF | TGCAGCGTCCAGGATGGGAACACTGAAGCTTTCTTT